A selection of T cell receptor beta chains follows, all from one sample in a study of cytotoxic CD8 clonotypes in ibrutinib-treated CLL. The assay was immunoSEQ multiplex PCR, and TCRdb's table has in-frame clones only and misses some. The repertoire holds 150,000 to 200,000 clones, with around nine tenths as singletons. Material: PBMCs, obtained at disease progression, from a patient treated with ibrutinib. The receptors were sampled from a human donor with chronic lymphocytic leukemia. Each CDR3 is given with its conserved first and last residue. The D gene is left open where the match is weak. Not every row has a clone size; where given, it reads once, few, many or a size class.

D | size | J | V | CDR3 | DNA
TRBD2 | . | TRBJ2-3 | TRBV10-3 | CAIRLAGAKDTQYF | TGTGCCATCAGGCTAGCGGGAGCAAAAGATACGCAGTATTTT
. | few | TRBJ2-7 | TRBV6-6 | CASSYGGEQYF | TGTGCCAGCAGTTACGGGGGCGAGCAGTACTTC
. | . | TRBJ1-3 | TRBV30 | CAWSVGGPGNTIYF | TGTGCCTGGAGTGTGGGGGGGCCTGGAAACACCATATATTTT
. | . | TRBJ2-6 | TRBV11-2 | CASSPVGGSGANVLTF | TGTGCCAGCAGCCCTGTAGGTGGGTCCGGGGCCAACGTCCTGACTTTC
. | . | TRBJ2-7 | TRBV7-9 | CASSFGTSTHEQYF | TGTGCCAGCAGCTTTGGGACCTCAACGCACGAGCAGTACTTC
. | . | TRBJ1-5 | TRBV19 | CASSIQLSGNQPQHF | TGTGCCAGTAGTATTCAACTAAGCGGCAATCAGCCCCAGCATTTT
. | . | TRBJ1-1 | TRBV25-1 | CASSESGGASEAFF | TGTGCCAGCAGTGAATCCGGGGGCGCGTCTGAAGCTTTCTTT
. | . | TRBJ2-7 | TRBV6-1 | CASSEGGFGEQYF | TGTGCCAGCAGTGAAGGAGGATTTGGCGAACAGTACTTC
TRBD2 | . | TRBJ2-7 | TRBV19 | CASSIASRVSGSYEQYF | TGTGCCAGTAGTATCGCTTCCCGGGTTAGCGGGAGCTACGAGCAGTACTTC
. | . | TRBJ1-2 | TRBV25-1 | CATTGRAGALYGYTF | TGTGCCACCACCGGACGGGCTGGCGCTCTCTATGGCTACACCTTC
. | . | TRBJ2-7 | TRBV30 | CAWGRVTYEQYF | TGTGCCTGGGGGCGGGTCACCTACGAGCAGTACTTC
TRBD1 | . | TRBJ1-1 | TRBV5-1 | CASSLDRGTEAFF | TGCGCCAGCAGCTTGGACAGGGGCACTGAAGCTTTCTTT
. | . | TRBJ1-1 | TRBV5-4 | CASSLDTGNTEAFF | TGTGCCAGCAGCTTGGACACGGGGAACACTGAAGCTTTCTTT
TRBD1 | . | TRBJ2-5 | TRBV7-3 | CASEGTDKTQYF | TGTGCCAGCGAGGGGACAGATAAGACCCAGTACTTC
. | . | TRBJ1-1 | TRBV4-3 | CASSQVVGSTEAFF | TGCGCCAGCAGCCAAGTGGTCGGATCGACTGAAGCTTTCTTT
. | . | TRBJ2-2 | TRBV5-1 | CASGSKTSTGELFF | TGCGCCAGCGGCTCTAAAACGTCCACCGGGGAGCTGTTTTTT
. | few | TRBJ1-1 | TRBV2 | CASTDLHQDLEAFF | TGTGCCAGCACGGACCTCCACCAGGATCTTGAAGCTTTCTTT
. | few | TRBJ2-2 | TRBV19 | CASSIYSLQTGELFF | TGTGCCAGTAGTATATACTCGCTTCAGACCGGGGAGCTGTTTTTT
TRBD2 | . | TRBJ2-1 | TRBV11-2 | CASTSLAGSLNEQFF | TGTGCCAGCACCTCACTAGCGGGTAGTCTCAATGAGCAGTTCTTC
. | . | TRBJ2-7 | TRBV5-4 | CASSLKGGSVEQYF | TGTGCCAGCAGCCTAAAGGGGGGCTCAGTCGAGCAGTACTTC
. | . | TRBJ1-2 | TRBV5-1 | CASSRGGGESYGYTF | TGCGCCAGCAGCCGGGGAGGCGGGGAGTCCTATGGCTACACCTTC
TRBD1 | . | TRBJ2-3 | TRBV5-1 | CASSNDRAGTDTQYF | TGCGCCAGCAGCAACGACAGGGCCGGCACAGATACGCAGTATTTT
. | few | TRBJ1-2 | TRBV19 | CASLDGLYGYTF | TGTGCCAGTTTGGACGGGCTATATGGCTACACCTTC
TRBD1 | . | TRBJ2-7 | TRBV2 | CASSEAHRGLLSYEQYF | TGTGCCAGCAGTGAAGCGCACAGGGGGTTACTAAGCTACGAGCAGTACTTC
TRBD1 | . | TRBJ1-5 | TRBV6-1 | CASSEDQGGLPQHF | TGTGCCAGCAGTGAAGACCAGGGGGGGCTACCCCAGCATTTT
. | once | TRBJ2-2 | TRBV7-6 | CASSSGTLNTGELFF | TGTGCCAGCAGCTCCGGGACATTGAACACCGGGGAGCTGTTTTTT
. | . | TRBJ2-5 | TRBV7-9 | CASSEGTRTWETQYF | TGTGCCAGCAGCGAGGGAACACGCACATGGGAGACCCAGTACTTC
. | . | TRBJ2-1 | TRBV20-1 | CSAIPYNEQFF | TGCAGTGCCATCCCCTACAATGAGCAGTTCTTC
. | once | TRBJ1-5 | TRBV7-2 | CASSFSGAGQPQHF | TGTGCCAGCAGCTTTTCAGGGGCGGGACAGCCCCAGCATTTT
TRBD1 | . | TRBJ1-2 | TRBV6-5 | CASSYSQGANYGYTF | TGTGCCAGCAGTTACTCACAGGGGGCTAACTATGGCTACACCTTC
TRBD1 | . | TRBJ1-2 | TRBV5-1 | CASSELDRMLGYTF | TGCGCCAGCAGCGAACTGGACAGGATGTTGGGCTACACCTTC
TRBD2 | . | TRBJ2-5 | TRBV19 | CASSLKLAGVVAQYF | TGTGCCAGTTCCCTTAAACTAGCGGGAGTCGTCGCCCAGTACTTC
. | . | TRBJ2-3 | TRBV29-1 | CSVDFSDGAVDTQYF | TGCAGCGTTGATTTTAGTGATGGGGCCGTAGATACGCAGTATTTT
. | once | TRBJ2-7 | TRBV4-1 | CASSQARTGLRGEQYF | TGCGCCAGCAGCCAAGCGAGGACAGGACTAAGAGGTGAGCAGTACTTC
TRBD2 | . | TRBJ2-1 | TRBV29-1 | CSVVRPSGSHEQFF | TGCAGCGTTGTACGCCCTAGCGGGTCCCATGAGCAGTTCTTC
TRBD1 | . | TRBJ2-1 | TRBV10-1 | CASKKGGQGAHNEQFF | TGCGCCAGCAAAAAAGGGGGTCAGGGGGCCCACAATGAGCAGTTCTTC
TRBD1 | . | TRBJ2-2 | TRBV5-1 | CASSLTGGSTGELFF | TGCGCCAGCAGCTTAACAGGGGGTTCAACCGGGGAGCTGTTTTTT
TRBD1 | . | TRBJ2-3 | TRBV12-5 | CASGSGDRGSSTDTQYF | TGTGCTAGTGGTTCGGGAGACAGGGGCTCTAGCACAGATACGCAGTATTTT
. | . | TRBJ2-5 | TRBV4-1 | CASSQDEQTQYF | TGCGCCAGCAGCCAAGATGAGCAGACCCAGTACTTC
TRBD1 | . | TRBJ2-2 | TRBV9 | CASTAGGSGELFF | TGTGCCAGCACCGCAGGGGGTAGCGGGGAGCTGTTTTTT
. | . | TRBJ2-1 | TRBV9 | CASSADSYNEQFF | TGTGCCAGCAGCGCCGACTCCTACAATGAGCAGTTCTTC
. | . | TRBJ2-7 | TRBV6-6 | CASSSTDRSYEQYF | TGTGCCAGCAGTTCCACGGACAGATCCTACGAGCAGTACTTC
. | . | TRBJ1-1 | TRBV30 | CAWNVRGTVRHTEAFF | TGTGCCTGGAATGTTAGAGGTACAGTCAGACACACTGAAGCTTTCTTT